This T cell receptor beta chain was captured in a study of OX40 agonist ivuxolimab in advanced cancers. Whole-study context: Aged roughly 20 to 85 with a mean of around 60 years, they were 75% to 85% male. The study reported partial responses in three patients: one hepatocellular carcinoma, two cutaneous melanoma. Of the participants, approximately 44% had some prior anti-PD-1, anti-PD-L1 or anti-CTLA-4 therapy, which was allowed.

Some clones are missing from TCRdb's copy, which holds only in-frame ones; the method was immunoSEQ multiplex PCR. The profile shows under 95,000 clones, about 82% of them singletons. The TCR comes from an adult with an advanced solid tumor such as melanoma, head and neck, liver or kidney cancer. The starting material was CD4+ or CD8+ T cells sorted from blood, obtained in a trial of the OX40 agonist ivuxolimab.

Written as DNA, the CDR3 is TGCGCCAGCAGCCGACAGATCAACAATGAGCAGTTCTTC. Its translation: CASSRQINNEQFF. This chain uses TRBV4-1 with TRBJ2-1, with TRBD1 as a possible D gene (5 bases). Germline V CDR1 and CDR2: MGHRA, YSYEKL. The CDR3 contains 13 residues. V dropped 4 bases and J dropped 5 bases, with 9 bases sitting between them.